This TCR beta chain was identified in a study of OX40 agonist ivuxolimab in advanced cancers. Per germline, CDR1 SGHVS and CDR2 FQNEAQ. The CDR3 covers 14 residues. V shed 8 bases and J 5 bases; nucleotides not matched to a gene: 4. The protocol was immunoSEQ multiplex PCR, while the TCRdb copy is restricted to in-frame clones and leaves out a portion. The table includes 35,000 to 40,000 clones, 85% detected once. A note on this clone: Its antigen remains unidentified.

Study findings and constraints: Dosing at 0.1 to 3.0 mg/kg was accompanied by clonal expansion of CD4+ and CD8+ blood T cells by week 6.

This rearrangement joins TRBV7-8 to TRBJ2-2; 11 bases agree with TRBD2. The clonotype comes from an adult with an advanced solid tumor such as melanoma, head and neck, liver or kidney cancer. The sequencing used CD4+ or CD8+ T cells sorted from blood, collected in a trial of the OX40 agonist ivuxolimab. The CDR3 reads CASCGTSGTGELFF. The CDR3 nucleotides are TGTGCCAGCTGCGGGACTAGCGGTACCGGGGAGCTGTTTTTT.